A selection of T cell receptor beta chains follows, all from one sample in a study of cytomegalovirus exposure and HLA in healthy donors. Repertoires were generated with immunoSEQ multiplex PCR, while TCRdb's copy carries only in-frame clones and drops some. The table lists approximately 150,000 clones, roughly 82% of them singletons. Specimen: PBMCs. The receptors derive from a male donor in good health and CMV-seronegative. Both conserved end residues are part of each CDR3. A D gene is named only where the DNA matches it firmly. Size tells how often a clone was seen (once, few, many) or the class of an expanded clone, and some rows leave it out.

abundance: .
v_gene: TRBV5-1
j_gene: TRBJ2-7
d_gene: .
CDR3aa: CASRGEGSYEQYF
CDR3nt: TGCGCCAGCAGAGGAGAGGGCTCCTACGAGCAGTACTTC

abundance: once
v_gene: TRBV18
j_gene: TRBJ1-2
d_gene: TRBD1
CDR3aa: CASSSMTGANYGYTF
CDR3nt: TGTGCCAGCTCATCCATGACAGGGGCTAACTATGGCTACACCTTC

abundance: .
v_gene: TRBV7-2
j_gene: TRBJ2-3
d_gene: TRBD2
CDR3aa: CASSLSGRARTDTQYF
CDR3nt: TGTGCCAGCAGCTTAAGCGGGAGGGCCCGCACAGATACGCAGTATTTT

abundance: .
v_gene: TRBV19
j_gene: TRBJ1-5
d_gene: TRBD1
CDR3aa: CASSIVGQFPDNQPQHF
CDR3nt: TGTGCCAGTAGTATAGTGGGACAGTTCCCGGACAATCAGCCCCAGCATTTT

abundance: .
v_gene: TRBV18
j_gene: TRBJ1-5
d_gene: .
CDR3aa: CASSPPLVRGYQPQHF
CDR3nt: TGTGCCAGCTCACCTCCCCTGGTGCGGGGCTATCAGCCCCAGCATTTT

abundance: .
v_gene: TRBV18
j_gene: TRBJ2-2
d_gene: .
CDR3aa: CASSPPRGDTGELFF
CDR3nt: TGTGCCAGCTCCCCACCCAGGGGAGACACCGGGGAGCTGTTTTTT

abundance: .
v_gene: TRBV29-1
j_gene: TRBJ2-2
d_gene: TRBD2
CDR3aa: CSVERALAGEVSGELFF
CDR3nt: TGCAGCGTTGAAAGGGCCCTAGCGGGAGAAGTTTCCGGGGAGCTGTTTTTT

abundance: .
v_gene: TRBV7-2
j_gene: TRBJ1-2
d_gene: TRBD1
CDR3aa: CASSVGQASRRGYTF
CDR3nt: TGTGCCAGCAGCGTAGGACAGGCCTCTCGGAGGGGCTACACCTTC

abundance: .
v_gene: TRBV4-1
j_gene: TRBJ1-1
d_gene: .
CDR3aa: CASSQDFAEAFF
CDR3nt: TGCGCCAGCAGCCAAGATTTCGCTGAAGCTTTCTTT

abundance: .
v_gene: TRBV21-1
j_gene: TRBJ2-4
d_gene: .
CDR3aa: CASSKGSSTSQGKNIQYF
CDR3nt: TGTGCCAGCAGCAAAGGGTCTTCCACTAGCCAGGGCAAAAACATTCAGTACTTC

abundance: .
v_gene: TRBV6-5
j_gene: TRBJ2-3
d_gene: .
CDR3aa: CASSRTERNTDTQYF
CDR3nt: TGTGCCAGCAGTAGGACAGAAAGAAACACAGATACGCAGTATTTT

abundance: .
v_gene: TRBV10-3
j_gene: TRBJ2-7
d_gene: .
CDR3aa: CAISDRILTATYEQYF
CDR3nt: TGTGCCATCAGTGACAGGATATTGACGGCAACCTACGAGCAGTACTTC

abundance: .
v_gene: TRBV6-1
j_gene: TRBJ1-1
d_gene: TRBD1
CDR3aa: CASSVNPGDSTEAFF
CDR3nt: TGTGCCAGCAGTGTTAACCCAGGGGACAGTACTGAAGCTTTCTTT

abundance: .
v_gene: TRBV5-1
j_gene: TRBJ1-1
d_gene: .
CDR3aa: CASSLVAGLAEAFF
CDR3nt: TGCGCCAGCAGCTTGGTGGCGGGGTTGGCTGAAGCTTTCTTT

abundance: .
v_gene: TRBV2
j_gene: TRBJ2-1
d_gene: .
CDR3aa: CASSELRWQFF
CDR3nt: TGTGCCAGCAGTGAATTGAGGTGGCAGTTCTTC

abundance: .
v_gene: TRBV7-9
j_gene: TRBJ1-3
d_gene: .
CDR3aa: CASTVVFPQPSGNTIYF
CDR3nt: TGTGCCAGCACGGTTGTTTTCCCCCAACCCTCTGGAAACACCATATATTTT

abundance: .
v_gene: TRBV7-9
j_gene: TRBJ2-1
d_gene: TRBD1
CDR3aa: CASSLTGGGSYNEQFF
CDR3nt: TGTGCCAGCAGTTTGACAGGGGGTGGTTCTTACAATGAGCAGTTCTTC

abundance: .
v_gene: TRBV19
j_gene: TRBJ1-2
d_gene: .
CDR3aa: CASSIGRARYTF
CDR3nt: TGTGCCAGTAGTATAGGCAGGGCGCGTTACACCTTC

abundance: .
v_gene: TRBV7-3
j_gene: TRBJ2-7
d_gene: .
CDR3aa: CASSPDRRGEQYF
CDR3nt: TGTGCCAGCAGCCCGGATCGCCGAGGGGAGCAGTACTTC

abundance: few
v_gene: TRBV7-6
j_gene: TRBJ2-1
d_gene: .
CDR3aa: CASSLGLSSPNEQFF
CDR3nt: TGTGCCAGCAGCTTAGGACTATCCTCGCCCAATGAGCAGTTCTTC

abundance: .
v_gene: TRBV5-1
j_gene: TRBJ1-4
d_gene: .
CDR3aa: CASSLEATNEKLFF
CDR3nt: TGCGCCAGCAGCTTAGAGGCAACTAATGAAAAACTGTTTTTT

abundance: .
v_gene: TRBV7-3
j_gene: TRBJ2-1
d_gene: TRBD2
CDR3aa: CASSYSGTTLRNEQFF
CDR3nt: TGTGCCAGCAGCTACTCCGGGACTACCTTAAGGAATGAGCAGTTCTTC

abundance: .
v_gene: TRBV7-6
j_gene: TRBJ1-6
d_gene: .
CDR3aa: CASSQQSSYNSPLHF
CDR3nt: TGTGCCAGCAGCCAACAGAGCTCCTATAATTCACCCCTCCACTTT

abundance: .
v_gene: TRBV4-2
j_gene: TRBJ2-3
d_gene: TRBD2
CDR3aa: CASSQTSGYTDTQYF
CDR3nt: TGTGCCAGCAGCCAAACTAGCGGATACACAGATACGCAGTATTTT

abundance: .
v_gene: TRBV19
j_gene: TRBJ2-2
d_gene: .
CDR3aa: CASSIPAGSNTGELFF
CDR3nt: TGTGCCAGTAGTATTCCCGCAGGGTCGAACACCGGGGAGCTGTTTTTT

abundance: few
v_gene: TRBV5-1
j_gene: TRBJ2-1
d_gene: TRBD2
CDR3aa: CASSFSGGAYNEQFF
CDR3nt: TGCGCCAGCAGCTTTAGCGGGGGGGCCTACAATGAGCAGTTCTTC

abundance: .
v_gene: TRBV7-2
j_gene: TRBJ2-2
d_gene: TRBD1
CDR3aa: CASSRQGHGELFF
CDR3nt: TGTGCCAGCAGCCGACAGGGCCACGGGGAGCTGTTTTTT

abundance: .
v_gene: TRBV2
j_gene: TRBJ1-1
d_gene: .
CDR3aa: CASSEYRTNTEAFF
CDR3nt: TGTGCCAGCAGTGAGTACAGGACGAACACTGAAGCTTTCTTT

abundance: .
v_gene: TRBV7-6
j_gene: TRBJ2-1
d_gene: .
CDR3aa: CASSLLQGLASDEQFF
CDR3nt: TGTGCCAGCAGCTTACTACAAGGACTCGCAAGCGATGAGCAGTTCTTC

abundance: .
v_gene: TRBV6-4
j_gene: TRBJ2-2
d_gene: TRBD1
CDR3aa: CASSDSRGPVSGELFF
CDR3nt: TGTGCCAGCAGTGACAGTAGGGGGCCGGTTTCCGGGGAGCTGTTTTTT

abundance: .
v_gene: TRBV7-9
j_gene: TRBJ1-2
d_gene: TRBD1
CDR3aa: CASSLGQGINYGYTF
CDR3nt: TGTGCCAGCAGCCTCGGACAGGGGATAAACTATGGCTACACCTTC

abundance: .
v_gene: TRBV19
j_gene: TRBJ2-7
d_gene: TRBD1
CDR3aa: CASSIDGPGTGSYEQYF
CDR3nt: TGTGCCAGTAGTATAGATGGGCCTGGGACAGGCTCCTACGAGCAGTACTTC

abundance: .
v_gene: TRBV7-8
j_gene: TRBJ1-4
d_gene: .
CDR3aa: CASSTLLPGEKLFF
CDR3nt: TGTGCCAGCAGCACACTCCTCCCCGGGGAAAAACTGTTTTTT

abundance: .
v_gene: TRBV27
j_gene: TRBJ1-4
d_gene: .
CDR3aa: CASSPRSIGAFNEKLFF
CDR3nt: TGTGCCAGCAGTCCCCGTTCAATTGGGGCTTTTAATGAAAAACTGTTTTTT

abundance: medium-sized
v_gene: TRBV25-1
j_gene: TRBJ2-3
d_gene: .
CDR3aa: CASSAPPLDSGGTDTQYF
CDR3nt: TGTGCCAGCAGTGCTCCGCCCTTGGACTCGGGCGGCACAGATACGCAGTATTTT

abundance: .
v_gene: TRBV27
j_gene: TRBJ2-3
d_gene: TRBD2
CDR3aa: CASSLDLRAGGRTDTQYF
CDR3nt: TGTGCCAGCAGTTTAGATTTAAGAGCGGGAGGCCGCACAGATACGCAGTATTTT

abundance: .
v_gene: TRBV5-1
j_gene: TRBJ2-5
d_gene: TRBD2
CDR3aa: CASSWGLAGQETQYF
CDR3nt: TGCGCCAGCAGCTGGGGACTAGCGGGTCAAGAGACCCAGTACTTC

abundance: .
v_gene: TRBV6-5
j_gene: TRBJ2-1
d_gene: .
CDR3aa: CASSHQREQFF
CDR3nt: TGTGCCAGCAGTCACCAGCGTGAGCAGTTCTTC

abundance: .
v_gene: TRBV9
j_gene: TRBJ2-1
d_gene: .
CDR3aa: CASGGAPSSNEQFF
CDR3nt: TGTGCCAGCGGGGGGGCCCCGAGTTCTAATGAGCAGTTCTTC

abundance: .
v_gene: TRBV7-9
j_gene: TRBJ2-1
d_gene: TRBD1
CDR3aa: CSSRPVTGDNEQFF
CDR3nt: TGTTCCAGCAGACCTGTGACAGGGGACAATGAGCAGTTCTTC

abundance: few
v_gene: TRBV5-1
j_gene: TRBJ2-5
d_gene: .
CDR3aa: CASSTQDRDQETQYF
CDR3nt: TGCGCCAGCAGCACTCAGGACAGAGACCAAGAGACCCAGTACTTC

abundance: .
v_gene: TRBV6-5
j_gene: TRBJ2-1
d_gene: .
CDR3aa: CASSYGGSGYNEQFF
CDR3nt: TGTGCCAGCAGTTACGGGGGGAGTGGCTACAATGAGCAGTTCTTC

abundance: .
v_gene: TRBV19
j_gene: TRBJ1-2
d_gene: .
CDR3aa: CASEGSEGYTF
CDR3nt: TGTGCCAGTGAGGGCTCCGAAGGCTACACCTTC

abundance: .
v_gene: TRBV21-1
j_gene: TRBJ2-7
d_gene: .
CDR3aa: CASSKARVSEQYF
CDR3nt: TGTGCCAGCAGCAAAGCCCGGGTATCAGAGCAGTACTTC

abundance: .
v_gene: TRBV10-3
j_gene: TRBJ2-7
d_gene: .
CDR3aa: CAISEGGQFHEQYF
CDR3nt: TGTGCCATCAGTGAGGGAGGACAGTTCCACGAGCAGTACTTC

abundance: .
v_gene: TRBV4-3
j_gene: TRBJ2-1
d_gene: TRBD2
CDR3aa: CASSQDPLAGGGQFF
CDR3nt: TGCGCCAGCAGCCAAGATCCTCTAGCGGGAGGAGGGCAGTTCTTC

abundance: .
v_gene: TRBV7-3
j_gene: TRBJ2-3
d_gene: TRBD2
CDR3aa: CASSPILAGGTDTQYF
CDR3nt: TGTGCCAGCAGCCCGATACTAGCGGGGGGGACAGATACGCAGTATTTT